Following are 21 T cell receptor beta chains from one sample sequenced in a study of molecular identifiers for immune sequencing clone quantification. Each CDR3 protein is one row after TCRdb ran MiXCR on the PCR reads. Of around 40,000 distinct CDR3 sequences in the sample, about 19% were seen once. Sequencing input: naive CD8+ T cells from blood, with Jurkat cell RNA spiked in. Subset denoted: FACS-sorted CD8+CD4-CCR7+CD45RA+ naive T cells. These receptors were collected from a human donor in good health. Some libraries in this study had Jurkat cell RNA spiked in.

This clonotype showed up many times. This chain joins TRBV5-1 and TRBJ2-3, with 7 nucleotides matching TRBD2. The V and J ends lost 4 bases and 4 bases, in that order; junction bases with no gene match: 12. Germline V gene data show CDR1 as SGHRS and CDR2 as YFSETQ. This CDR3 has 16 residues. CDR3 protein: CASSPWDSGPPDTQYF. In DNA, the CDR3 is TGCGCCAGCAGCCCATGGGATAGCGGGCCCCCAGATACGCAGTATTTT.

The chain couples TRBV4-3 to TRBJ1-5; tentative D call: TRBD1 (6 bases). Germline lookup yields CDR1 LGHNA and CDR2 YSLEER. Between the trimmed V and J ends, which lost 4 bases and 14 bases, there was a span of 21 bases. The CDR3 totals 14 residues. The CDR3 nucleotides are TGCGCCAGCAGCCTAAACCGGGGGGCTCAGCCGGAGCATTTT. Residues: CASSLNRGAQPEHF.

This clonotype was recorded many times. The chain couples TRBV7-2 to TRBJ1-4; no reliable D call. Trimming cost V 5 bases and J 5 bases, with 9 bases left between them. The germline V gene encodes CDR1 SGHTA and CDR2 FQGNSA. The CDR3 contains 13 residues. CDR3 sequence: CASSAGRNEKLFF. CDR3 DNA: TGTGCCAGCAGCGCCGGACGGAATGAAAAACTGTTTTTT.

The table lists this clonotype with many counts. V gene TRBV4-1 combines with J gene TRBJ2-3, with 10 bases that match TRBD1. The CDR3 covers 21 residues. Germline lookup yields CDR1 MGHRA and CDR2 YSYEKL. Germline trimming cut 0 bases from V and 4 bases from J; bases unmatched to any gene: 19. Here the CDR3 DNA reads TGCGCCAGCAGCCAAGATCTCAGACAGGGGGCACGGACCGCCGCTCCAGATACGCAGTATTTT. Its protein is CASSQDLRQGARTAAPDTQYF.

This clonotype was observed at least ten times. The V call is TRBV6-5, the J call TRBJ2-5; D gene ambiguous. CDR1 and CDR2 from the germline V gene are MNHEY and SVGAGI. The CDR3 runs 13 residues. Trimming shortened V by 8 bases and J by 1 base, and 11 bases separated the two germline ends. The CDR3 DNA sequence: TGTGCCAGCGCTCGGAGCGCCCAAGAGACCCAGTACTTC. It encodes CASARSAQETQYF.

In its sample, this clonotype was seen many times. The CDR3 loop reads CASRDGGSYEQYF. CDR3 sequence (DNA): TGTGCCAGCAGGGACGGGGGCTCCTACGAGCAGTACTTC. The chain joins TRBV6-5 to TRBJ2-7; D might be TRBD2 (6 bases). V lost 6 bases and J lost 0, with 9 bases in between. Germline V gene lookup returns CDR1 MNHEY and CDR2 SVGAGI. The CDR3 has 13 residues.

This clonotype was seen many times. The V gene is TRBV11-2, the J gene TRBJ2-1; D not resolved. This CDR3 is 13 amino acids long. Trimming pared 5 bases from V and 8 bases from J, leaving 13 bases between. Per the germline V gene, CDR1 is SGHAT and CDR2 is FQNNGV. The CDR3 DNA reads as TGTGCCAGCAGCCCCCATGCCGGGCATGAGCAGTTCTTC. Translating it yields CASSPHAGHEQFF.

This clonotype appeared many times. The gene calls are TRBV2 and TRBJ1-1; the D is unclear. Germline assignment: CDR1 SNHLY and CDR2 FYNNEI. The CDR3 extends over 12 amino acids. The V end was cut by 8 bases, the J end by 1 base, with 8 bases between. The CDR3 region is CASGPGNTEAFF. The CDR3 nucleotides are TGTGCCAGCGGTCCGGGGAACACTGAAGCTTTCTTT.

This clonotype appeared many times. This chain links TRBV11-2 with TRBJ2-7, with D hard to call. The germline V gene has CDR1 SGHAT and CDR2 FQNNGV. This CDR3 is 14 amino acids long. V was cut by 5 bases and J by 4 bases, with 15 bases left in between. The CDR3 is CASSTTDMRYEQYF. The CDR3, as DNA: TGTGCCAGCAGCACTACAGACATGAGATACGAGCAGTACTTC.

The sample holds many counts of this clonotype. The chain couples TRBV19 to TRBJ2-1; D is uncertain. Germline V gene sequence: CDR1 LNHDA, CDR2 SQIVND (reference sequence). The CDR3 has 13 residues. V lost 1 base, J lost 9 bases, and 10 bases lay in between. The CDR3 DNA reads TGTGCCAGTAGTATAGTGTCCCTCGGTGAGCAGTTCTTC. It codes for CASSIVSLGEQFF.

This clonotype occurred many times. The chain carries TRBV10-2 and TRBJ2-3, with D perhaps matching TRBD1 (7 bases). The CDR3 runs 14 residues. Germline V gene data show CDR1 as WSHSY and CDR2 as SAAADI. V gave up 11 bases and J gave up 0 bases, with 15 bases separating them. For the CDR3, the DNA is TGCGCCGGGGGGACAGACCCTAGCACAGATACGCAGTATTTT. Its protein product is CAGGTDPSTDTQYF.

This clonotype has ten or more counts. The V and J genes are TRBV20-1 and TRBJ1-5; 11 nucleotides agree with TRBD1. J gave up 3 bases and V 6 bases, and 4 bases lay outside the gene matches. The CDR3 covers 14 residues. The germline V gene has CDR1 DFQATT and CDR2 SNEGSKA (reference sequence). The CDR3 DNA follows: TGCAGTGCCGTTGGACAGGGGGCCAATCAGCCCCAGCATTTT. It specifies CSAVGQGANQPQHF.

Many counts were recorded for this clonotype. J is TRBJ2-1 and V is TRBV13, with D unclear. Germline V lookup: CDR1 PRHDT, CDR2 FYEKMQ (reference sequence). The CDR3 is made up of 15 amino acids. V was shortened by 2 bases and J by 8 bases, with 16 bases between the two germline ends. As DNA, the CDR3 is TGTGCCAGCAGCTTACAACCTGGGCCGGCGCATGAGCAGTTCTTC. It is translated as CASSLQPGPAHEQFF. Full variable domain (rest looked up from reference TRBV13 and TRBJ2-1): AAGVIQSPRHLIKEKRETATLKCYPIPRHDTVYWYQQGPGQDPQFLISFYEKMQSDKGSIPDRFSAQQFSDYHSELNMSSLELGDSALYFCASSLQPGPAHEQFFGPGTRLTVL.

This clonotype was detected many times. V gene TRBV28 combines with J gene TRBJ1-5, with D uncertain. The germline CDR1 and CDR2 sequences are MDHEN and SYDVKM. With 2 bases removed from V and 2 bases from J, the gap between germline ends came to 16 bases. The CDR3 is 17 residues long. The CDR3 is CASSLHRGLTGNQPQHF. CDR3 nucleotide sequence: TGTGCCAGCAGTTTACATCGAGGACTTACTGGCAATCAGCCCCAGCATTTT.

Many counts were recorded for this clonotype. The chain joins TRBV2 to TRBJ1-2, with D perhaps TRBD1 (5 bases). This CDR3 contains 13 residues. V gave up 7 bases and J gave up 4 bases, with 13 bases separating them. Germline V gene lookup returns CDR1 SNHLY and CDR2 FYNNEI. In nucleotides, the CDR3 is TGTGCCAGCACGGACAACAAGGGCTATGGCTACACCTTC. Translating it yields CASTDNKGYGYTF.

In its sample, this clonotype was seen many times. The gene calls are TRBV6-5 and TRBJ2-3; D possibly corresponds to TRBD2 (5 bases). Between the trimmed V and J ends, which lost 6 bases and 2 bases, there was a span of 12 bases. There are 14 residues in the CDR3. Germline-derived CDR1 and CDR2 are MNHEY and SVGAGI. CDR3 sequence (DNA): TGTGCCAGCAGCCACGGAGGTAACACAGATACGCAGTATTTT. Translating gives CASSHGGNTDTQYF.

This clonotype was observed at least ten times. This CDR3 reads CSANDGLTDTQYF. The DNA for the CDR3 is TGCAGTGCTAATGATGGCCTCACAGATACGCAGTATTTT. The chain combines TRBV20-1 with TRBJ2-3; unclear D gene. This CDR3 is 13 amino acids long. Germline V lookup: CDR1 DFQATT, CDR2 SNEGSKA (reference sequence). The germline V and J ends were trimmed by 4 bases and 2 bases, with 10 bases remaining between them.

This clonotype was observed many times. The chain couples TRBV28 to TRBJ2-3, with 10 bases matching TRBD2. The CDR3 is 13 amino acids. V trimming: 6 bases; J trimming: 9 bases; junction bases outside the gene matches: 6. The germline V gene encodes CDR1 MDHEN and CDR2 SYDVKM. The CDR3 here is CASRVPSGRTQYF. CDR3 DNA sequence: TGTGCCAGCAGGGTCCCTAGCGGGAGAACGCAGTATTTT.

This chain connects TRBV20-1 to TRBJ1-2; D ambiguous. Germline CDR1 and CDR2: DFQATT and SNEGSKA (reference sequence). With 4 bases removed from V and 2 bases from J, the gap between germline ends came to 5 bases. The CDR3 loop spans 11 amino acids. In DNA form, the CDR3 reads TGCAGTGCTATGGAGAACTATGGCTACACCTTC. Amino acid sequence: CSAMENYGYTF.

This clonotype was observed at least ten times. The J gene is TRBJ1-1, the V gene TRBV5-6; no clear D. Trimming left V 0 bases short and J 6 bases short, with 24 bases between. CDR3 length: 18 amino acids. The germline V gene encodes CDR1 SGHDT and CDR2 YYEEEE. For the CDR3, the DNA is TGTGCCAGCAGCTTGGCTCGGGCCCCTGGGTTACGACACTCTGAAGCTTTCTTT. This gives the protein CASSLARAPGLRHSEAFF. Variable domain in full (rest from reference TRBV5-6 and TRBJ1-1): DAGVTQSPTHLIKTRGQQVTLRCSPKSGHDTVSWYQQALGQGPQFIFQYYEEEERQRGNFPDRFSGHQFPNYSSELNVNALLLGDSALYLCASSLARAPGLRHSEAFFGQGTRLTVV.

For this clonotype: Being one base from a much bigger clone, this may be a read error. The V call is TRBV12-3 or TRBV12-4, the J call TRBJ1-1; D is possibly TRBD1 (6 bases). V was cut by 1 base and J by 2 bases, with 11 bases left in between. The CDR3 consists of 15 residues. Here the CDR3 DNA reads TGTGCCAGCAGTTTAGAGCGGGGGGCAAACACTGAAGCTTTCTTT. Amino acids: CASSLERGANTEAFF.